Each of the 2 T cell receptor beta chains below was sequenced from the same sample in a study of cytomegalovirus exposure and HLA in healthy donors. Researchers ran the PCR with 60 Vbeta and 13 Jbeta primers. Assay: immunoSEQ multiplex PCR; the TCRdb copy retains only in-frame clones and omits some. In the table there are roughly 190,000 clones, about 13% of which are singletons. Material for sequencing was PBMCs. The receptors shown here come from a man over 45 in good health and CMV-seropositive.

This clone came up a few times. The chain carries TRBV9 and TRBJ1-4; D ambiguous. There are 14 residues in the CDR3. Germline CDR1 is SGDLS and CDR2 is YYNGEE. Trimming stripped 2 bases from V and 7 bases from J, with 12 bases between. CDR3 bases: TGTGCCAGCAGCGTGGGTAGATGGAGTGAAAAACTGTTTTTT. It translates to CASSVGRWSEKLFF.

The chain carries TRBV5-3 and TRBJ2-1; 7 nucleotides line up with TRBD2. TRBV5-3 is an ORF; its function is uncertain. This CDR3 has 16 residues. The V and J ends lost 0 bases and 7 bases, in that order; junction bases with no gene match: 10. For the CDR3, the DNA is TGTGCCAGAAGCTTGGTCCGGACTAGTAAGGAAAATGAGCAGTTCTTC. It is translated as CARSLVRTSKENEQFF.